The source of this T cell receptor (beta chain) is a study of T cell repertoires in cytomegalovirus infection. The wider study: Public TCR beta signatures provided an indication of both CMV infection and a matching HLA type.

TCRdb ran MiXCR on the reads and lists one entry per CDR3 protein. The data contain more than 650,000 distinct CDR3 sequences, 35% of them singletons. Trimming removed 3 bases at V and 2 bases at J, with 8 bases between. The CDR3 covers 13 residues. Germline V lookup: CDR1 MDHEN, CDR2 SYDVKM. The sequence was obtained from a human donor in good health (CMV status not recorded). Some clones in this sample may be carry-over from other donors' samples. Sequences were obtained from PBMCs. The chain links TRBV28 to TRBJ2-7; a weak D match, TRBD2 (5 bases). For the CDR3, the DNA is TGTGCCAGCAGTTTGCGGGTGCCCTACGAGCAGTACTTC. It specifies CASSLRVPYEQYF.